This record covers a single T cell receptor beta chain. Its antigen is not identified. Clones were read by immunoSEQ multiplex PCR, and TCRdb kept only the in-frame ones, dropping some. The table has about 2 million clones, roughly 94% seen once. The sample is drawn from a study of shared clonotypes between healthy human individuals. Study-wide points: Clonotypes not shared had lower generation probabilities than those common to all four donors.

CDR1 and CDR2 from the germline V gene are MGHRA and YSYEKL. Trimming shortened V by 4 bases and J by 5 bases, and 12 bases separated the two germline ends. The CDR3 contains 13 residues. Sequencing was performed on naive CD4+ T cells sorted from blood. Specified subset: CD45RA+ positively selected. The clonotype originates from a man between 18 and 35 years old in good health. This chain links TRBV4-1 with TRBJ2-7; TRBD1 is a possible D gene (6 bases). The CDR3 bases are TGCGCCAGCAGCCCACAGGGCATCCACGAGCAGTACTTC. Its translation: CASSPQGIHEQYF.